This T cell receptor beta chain came from a study of T cell repertoires in cytomegalovirus infection. On the study more broadly: Researchers turned to recently identified HLA-C-restricted CMV epitopes as well as well-studied HLA-B-restricted ones. Indications came from public TCR beta signatures; they pointed to CMV infection and to a matching HLA type.

Of note for this clonotype: Its antigen is as yet unknown.

TCRdb re-called the reads with MiXCR, one entry per CDR3 protein. The sample lists approximately 100,000 distinct CDR3 sequences, roughly two fifths seen once, with just under 75% in the top ten. Overall study results and limits: Pooled public TCR beta family frequency picked out CMV carriers with the relevant HLA. Ex vivo responses were dominated by HLA-C-restricted CMV-specific TCR beta clonotypes.

CDR3 length: 15 residues. Germline CDR1 DFQATT, CDR2 SNEGSKA (reference sequence). After removal of 6 bases from V and 2 bases from J, the junction contained 10 bases not matched to a gene. Material: CD8+ T cells from cultured PBMCs, obtained from culture after CMV antigen stimulation. The TCR sequence derives from a human donor in good health (CMV status not recorded). Some clones in this sample may be carry-over from other donors' samples. The chain employs TRBV20-1 and TRBJ2-3, with 8 nucleotides matching TRBD2. The CDR3 sequence is CSAAGESDITDTQYF. The CDR3 DNA is TGCAGTGCAGCGGGAGAATCCGACATCACAGATACGCAGTATTTT.